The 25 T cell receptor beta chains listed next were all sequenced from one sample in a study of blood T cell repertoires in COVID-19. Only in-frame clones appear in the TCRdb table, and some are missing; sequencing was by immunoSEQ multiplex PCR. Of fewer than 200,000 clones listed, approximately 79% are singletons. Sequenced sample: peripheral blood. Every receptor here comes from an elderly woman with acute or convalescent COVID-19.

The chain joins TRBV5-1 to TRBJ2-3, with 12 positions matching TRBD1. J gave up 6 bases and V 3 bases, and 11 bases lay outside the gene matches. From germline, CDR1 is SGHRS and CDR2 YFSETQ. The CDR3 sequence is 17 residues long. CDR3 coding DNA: TGCGCCAGCAGCTCCTCTGGACCGGGACAGGGGGCCGATACGCAGTATTTT. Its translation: CASSSSGPGQGADTQYF.

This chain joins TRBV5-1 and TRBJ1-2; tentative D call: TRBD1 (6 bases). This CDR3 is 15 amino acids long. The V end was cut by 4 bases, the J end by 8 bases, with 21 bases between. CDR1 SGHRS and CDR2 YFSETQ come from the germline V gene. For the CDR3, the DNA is TGCGCCAGCAGCCTGTTTGGGGACACTAACCAGGGCTACACCTTC. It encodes CASSLFGDTNQGYTF.

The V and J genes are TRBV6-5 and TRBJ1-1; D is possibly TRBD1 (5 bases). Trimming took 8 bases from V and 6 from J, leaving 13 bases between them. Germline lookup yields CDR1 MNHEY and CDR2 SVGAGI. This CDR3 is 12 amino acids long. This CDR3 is CASVSGGSEAFF. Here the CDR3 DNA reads TGTGCCAGCGTTTCGGGGGGGTCTGAAGCTTTCTTT.

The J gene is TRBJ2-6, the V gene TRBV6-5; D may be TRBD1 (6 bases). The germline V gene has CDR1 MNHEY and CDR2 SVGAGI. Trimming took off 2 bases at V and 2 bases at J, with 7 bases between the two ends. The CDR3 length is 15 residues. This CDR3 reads CASSYHRAGANVLTF. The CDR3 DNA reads TGTGCCAGCAGTTACCACAGGGCTGGGGCCAACGTCCTGACTTTC.

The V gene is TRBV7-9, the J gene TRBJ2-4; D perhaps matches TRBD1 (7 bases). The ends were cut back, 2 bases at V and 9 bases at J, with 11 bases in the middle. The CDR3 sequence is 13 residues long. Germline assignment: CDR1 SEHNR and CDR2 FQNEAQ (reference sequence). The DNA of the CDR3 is TGTGCCAGCAGCTTATCGCAGGGGGGCATTCAGTACTTC. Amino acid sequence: CASSLSQGGIQYF.

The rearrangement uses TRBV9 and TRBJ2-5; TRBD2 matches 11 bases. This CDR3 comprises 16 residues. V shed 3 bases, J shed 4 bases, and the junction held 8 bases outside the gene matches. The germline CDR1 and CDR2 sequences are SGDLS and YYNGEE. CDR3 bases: TGTGCCAGCAGCGGAGGAGCACTAGCGGGAGTAGAGACCCAGTACTTC. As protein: CASSGGALAGVETQYF.

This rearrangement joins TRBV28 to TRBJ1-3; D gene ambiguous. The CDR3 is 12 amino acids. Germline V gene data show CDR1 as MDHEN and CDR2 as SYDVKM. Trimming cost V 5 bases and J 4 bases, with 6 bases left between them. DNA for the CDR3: TGTGCCAGCAGTGCCGCGGGAAACACCATATATTTT. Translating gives CASSAAGNTIYF.

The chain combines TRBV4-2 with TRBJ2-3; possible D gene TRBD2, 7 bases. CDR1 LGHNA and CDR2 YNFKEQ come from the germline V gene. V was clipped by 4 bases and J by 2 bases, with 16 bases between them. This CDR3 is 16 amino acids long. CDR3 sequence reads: CASSLGGRDNTDTQYF. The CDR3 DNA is TGTGCCAGCAGCCTCGGGGGGCGGGATAACACAGATACGCAGTATTTT.

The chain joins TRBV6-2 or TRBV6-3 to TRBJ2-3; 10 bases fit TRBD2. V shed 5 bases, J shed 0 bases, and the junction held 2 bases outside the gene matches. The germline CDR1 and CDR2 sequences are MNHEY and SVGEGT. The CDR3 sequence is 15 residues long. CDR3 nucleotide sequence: TGTGCCAGCAGTCAACTAGCGGGAAGCACAGATACGCAGTATTTT. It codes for CASSQLAGSTDTQYF.

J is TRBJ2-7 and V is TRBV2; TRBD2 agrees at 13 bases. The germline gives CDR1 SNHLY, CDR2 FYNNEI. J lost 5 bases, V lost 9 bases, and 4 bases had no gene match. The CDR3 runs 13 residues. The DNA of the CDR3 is TGTGCCAGACGGACTAGCGGGAGCGACGAGCAGTACTTC. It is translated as CARRTSGSDEQYF.

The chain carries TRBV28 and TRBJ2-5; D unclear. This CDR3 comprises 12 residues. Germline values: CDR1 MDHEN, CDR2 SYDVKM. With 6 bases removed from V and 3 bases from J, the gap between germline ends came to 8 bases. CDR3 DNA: TGTGCCAGCAGGGCACCCGAAGAGACCCAGTACTTC. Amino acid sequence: CASRAPEETQYF.

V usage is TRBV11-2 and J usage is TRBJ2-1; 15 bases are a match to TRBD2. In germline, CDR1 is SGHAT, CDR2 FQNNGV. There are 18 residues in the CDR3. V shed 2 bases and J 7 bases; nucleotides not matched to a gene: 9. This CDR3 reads CASSLSYPGLAGGNEQFF. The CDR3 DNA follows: TGTGCCAGCAGCTTATCTTATCCGGGACTAGCGGGAGGTAATGAGCAGTTCTTC. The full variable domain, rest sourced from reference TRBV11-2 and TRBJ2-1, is EAGVAQSPRYKIIEKRQSVAFWCNPISGHATLYWYQQILGQGPKLLIQFQNNGVVDDSQLPKDRFSAERLKGVDSTLKIQPAKLEDSAVYLCASSLSYPGLAGGNEQFFGPGTRLTVL.

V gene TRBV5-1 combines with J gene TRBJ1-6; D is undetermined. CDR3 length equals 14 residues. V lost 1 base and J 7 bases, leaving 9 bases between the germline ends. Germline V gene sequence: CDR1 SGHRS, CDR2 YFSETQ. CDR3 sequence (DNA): TGCGCCAGCAGCTTGTGGGCTCTGAATTCACCCCTCCACTTT. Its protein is CASSLWALNSPLHF.

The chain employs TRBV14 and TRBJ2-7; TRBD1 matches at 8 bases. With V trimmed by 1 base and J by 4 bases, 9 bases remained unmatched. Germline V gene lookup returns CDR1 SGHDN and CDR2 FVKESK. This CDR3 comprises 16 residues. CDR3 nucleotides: TGTGCCAGCAGCCAAGGTTCAAGAACAGGGGGTTACGAGCAGTACTTC. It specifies CASSQGSRTGGYEQYF.

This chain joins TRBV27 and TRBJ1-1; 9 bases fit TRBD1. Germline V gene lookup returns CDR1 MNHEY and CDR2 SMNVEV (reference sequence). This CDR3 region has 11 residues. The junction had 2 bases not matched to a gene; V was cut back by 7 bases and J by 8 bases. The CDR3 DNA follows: TGTGCCAGCAACAGGGGGCGAGAAGCTTTCTTT. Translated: CASNRGREAFF.

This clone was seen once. In nucleotides, the CDR3 is TGCAGCGTTAAACGGGCAGGGGGTGGAGGTGAGCAGTTCTTC. This translates into CSVKRAGGGGEQFF. This chain links TRBV29-1 with TRBJ2-1; 7 positions match TRBD1. Germline loops: CDR1 SQVTM, CDR2 ANQGSEA. V lost 5 bases to trimming and J lost 9 bases; unmatched junction nucleotides: 13. This CDR3 comprises 14 residues.

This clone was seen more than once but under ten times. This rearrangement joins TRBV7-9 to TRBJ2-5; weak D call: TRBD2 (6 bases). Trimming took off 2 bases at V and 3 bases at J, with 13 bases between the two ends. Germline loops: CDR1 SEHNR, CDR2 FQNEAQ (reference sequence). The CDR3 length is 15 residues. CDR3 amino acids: CASSLLPGGEETQYF. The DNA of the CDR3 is TGTGCCAGCAGCTTACTACCCGGAGGGGAAGAGACCCAGTACTTC.

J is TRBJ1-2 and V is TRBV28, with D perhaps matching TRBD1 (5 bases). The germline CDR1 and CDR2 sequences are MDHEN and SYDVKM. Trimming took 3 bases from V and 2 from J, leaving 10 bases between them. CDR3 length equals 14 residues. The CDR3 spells CASSLGGENYGYTF. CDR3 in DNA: TGTGCCAGCAGTTTGGGGGGGGAAAACTATGGCTACACCTTC.

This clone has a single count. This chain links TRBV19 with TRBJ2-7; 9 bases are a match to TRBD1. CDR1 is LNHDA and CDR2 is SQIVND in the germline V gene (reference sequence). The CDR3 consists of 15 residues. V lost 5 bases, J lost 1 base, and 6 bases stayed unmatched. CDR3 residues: CASSVFGQGSYEQYF. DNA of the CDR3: TGTGCCAGTAGTGTCTTCGGACAGGGGTCCTACGAGCAGTACTTC.

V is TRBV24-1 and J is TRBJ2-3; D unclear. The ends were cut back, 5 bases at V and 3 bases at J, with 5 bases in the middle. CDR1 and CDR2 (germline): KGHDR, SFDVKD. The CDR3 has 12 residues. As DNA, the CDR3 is TGTGCCACCAGTGTGAGAACAGATACGCAGTATTTT. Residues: CATSVRTDTQYF.

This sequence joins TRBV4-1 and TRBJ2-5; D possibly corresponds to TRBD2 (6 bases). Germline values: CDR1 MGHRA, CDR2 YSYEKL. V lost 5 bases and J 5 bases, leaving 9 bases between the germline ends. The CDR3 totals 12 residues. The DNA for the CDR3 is TGCGCCAGCAGCTATGGGGGGGAGACCCAGTACTTC. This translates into CASSYGGETQYF.

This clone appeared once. The CDR3 loop reads CASSFSSGGLLDTQYF. CDR3 coding DNA: TGTGCCAGCAGCTTTAGTTCTGGGGGCCTACTAGATACGCAGTATTTT. This chain uses TRBV5-4 with TRBJ2-3; a possible D gene is TRBD1 (6 bases). CDR1 SGHNT and CDR2 YYREEE come from the germline V gene (reference sequence). V was pared by 2 bases and J by 5 bases, with 18 bases between. This CDR3 region has 16 residues.

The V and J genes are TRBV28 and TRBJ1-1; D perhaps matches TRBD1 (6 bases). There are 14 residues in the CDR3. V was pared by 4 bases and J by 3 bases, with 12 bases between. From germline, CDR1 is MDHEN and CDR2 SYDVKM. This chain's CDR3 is CASSSQQGDTEAFF. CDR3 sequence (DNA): TGTGCCAGCAGTTCCCAACAGGGAGACACTGAAGCTTTCTTT.

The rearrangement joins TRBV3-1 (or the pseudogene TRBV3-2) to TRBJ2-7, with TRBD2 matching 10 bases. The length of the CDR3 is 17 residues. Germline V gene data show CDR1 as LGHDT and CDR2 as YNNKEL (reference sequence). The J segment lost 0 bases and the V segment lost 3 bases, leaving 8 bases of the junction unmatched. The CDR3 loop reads CASSHQLAGYSSYEQYF. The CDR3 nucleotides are TGTGCCAGCAGCCATCAACTAGCGGGATATAGCTCCTACGAGCAGTACTTC.

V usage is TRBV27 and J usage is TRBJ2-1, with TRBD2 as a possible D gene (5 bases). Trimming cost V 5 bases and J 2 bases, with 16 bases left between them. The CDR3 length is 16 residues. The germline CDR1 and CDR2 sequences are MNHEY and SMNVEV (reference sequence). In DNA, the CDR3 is TGTGCCAGCAGTGAGTACGGTCGCGGGCCCTACAATGAGCAGTTCTTC. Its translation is CASSEYGRGPYNEQFF.